These 14 T cell receptor beta chains were sequenced from one sample in a study of cytomegalovirus exposure and HLA in healthy donors. Measured with immunoSEQ multiplex PCR; TCRdb has only the in-frame clones, and not every one. The data hold tens of thousands of clones, with around 94% observed a single time. Material for sequencing was PBMCs. These TCRs come from a woman aged 18-29 years in good health and CMV-seropositive.

The chain employs TRBV5-4 and TRBJ1-6, with D maybe TRBD1 (5 bases). The CDR3 is 13 residues long. Per the germline V gene, CDR1 is SGHNT and CDR2 is YYREEE (reference sequence). V lost 2 bases to trimming and J lost 9 bases, with 9 bases between them. CDR3 nucleotide sequence: TGTGCCAGCAGCTTCAGGGTTAGTTCACCCCTCCACTTT. Translation gives CASSFRVSSPLHF.

V gene TRBV6-4 combines with J gene TRBJ1-1; 8 bases line up with TRBD1. V gave up 6 bases and J gave up 3 bases; unmatched junction bases: 6. The CDR3 runs 14 residues. The germline V gene has CDR1 MRHNA and CDR2 SNTAGT. CDR3: CASRMTDRDTEAFF. CDR3 sequence (DNA): TGTGCCAGCAGGATGACGGACAGGGACACTGAAGCTTTCTTT.

V gene TRBV11-2 combines with J gene TRBJ2-3; TRBD1 matches at 8 bases. J was trimmed by 3 bases and V by 11 bases; bases with no gene match: 10. This CDR3 has 14 residues. Germline V gene sequence: CDR1 SGHAT, CDR2 FQNNGV. The CDR3 region has the DNA TGTGCCGGAAACCAGGGGGCCCTGACAGATACGCAGTATTTT. Translation gives CAGNQGALTDTQYF.

The V call is TRBV5-1, the J call TRBJ1-1; 10 nucleotides align to TRBD1. The germline CDR1 and CDR2 sequences are SGHRS and YFSETQ. The CDR3 runs 16 residues. V trimming: 2 bases; J trimming: 5 bases; junction bases outside the gene matches: 9. CDR3 region: CASSLRQGAVGTEAFF. DNA of the CDR3: TGCGCCAGCAGCTTACGACAGGGGGCGGTTGGGACTGAAGCTTTCTTT.

This sequence joins TRBV5-1 and TRBJ2-7, with TRBD2 matching over 7 bases. CDR1 is SGHRS and CDR2 is YFSETQ in the germline V gene. V shed 4 bases, J shed 3 bases, and the junction held 7 bases outside the gene matches. The CDR3 contains 14 residues. The CDR3 DNA follows: TGCGCCAGCAGCGGGGGAGGGGCGCGCTACGAGCAGTACTTC. Translating it yields CASSGGGARYEQYF. The entire variable domain, with the rest obtained from reference TRBV5-1 and TRBJ2-7, is as follows: KAGVTQTPRYLIKTRGQQVTLSCSPISGHRSVSWYQQTPGQGLQFLFEYFSETQRNKGNFPGRFSGRQFSNSRSEMNVSTLELGDSALYLCASSGGGARYEQYFGPGTRLTVT.

The rearrangement joins TRBV27 to TRBJ2-7; possibly TRBD2 for D (5 bases). CDR3 length: 16 amino acids. The V gene's germline CDR1 is MNHEY and CDR2 SMNVEV (reference sequence). V was clipped by 6 bases and J by 2 bases, with 20 bases between them. This CDR3 is CASRASEGGGPYEQYF. Here the CDR3 DNA reads TGTGCCAGCAGAGCTTCCGAGGGCGGCGGTCCCTACGAGCAGTACTTC.

The genes are TRBV11-3 and TRBJ2-1, with unresolved D. CDR1 and CDR2 from the germline V gene are SGHNT and YENEEA. The CDR3 spans 15 residues. Trimming took off 8 bases at V and 4 bases at J, with 18 bases between the two ends. CDR3 bases: TGTGCCAGCTCTGAGAGGAGCCTCCCGTACAATGAGCAGTTCTTC. It yields the protein CASSERSLPYNEQFF.

This chain connects TRBV19 to TRBJ1-3; 10 nucleotides align to TRBD1. V was pared by 4 bases and J by 1 base, with 10 bases of the junction left unmatched. CDR1 LNHDA and CDR2 SQIVND come from the germline V gene (reference sequence). CDR3 length: 18 residues. The CDR3 DNA reads TGTGCCAGTAGTAGAACAAGGACAGGGGGTTTGTCTGGAAACACCATATATTTT. Translating gives CASSRTRTGGLSGNTIYF. Full variable domain (rest looked up from reference TRBV19 and TRBJ1-3): DGGITQSPKYLFRKEGQNVTLSCEQNLNHDAMYWYRQDPGQGLRLIYYSQIVNDFQKGDIAEGYSVSREKKESFPLTVTSAQKNPTAFYLCASSRTRTGGLSGNTIYFGEGSWLTVV.

The chain is built from TRBV6-5 and TRBJ2-3; no reliable D call. This CDR3 is 14 amino acids long. Between the trimmed V and J ends, which lost 0 bases and 4 bases, there was a span of 8 bases. The germline V gene has CDR1 MNHEY and CDR2 SVGAGI. As DNA, the CDR3 is TGTGCCAGCAGTTACTCGGAGTTTGCAGATACGCAGTATTTT. Translating gives CASSYSEFADTQYF.

The chain combines TRBV19 with TRBJ1-4; weak D call: TRBD1 (5 bases). Germline CDR1 LNHDA, CDR2 SQIVND (reference sequence). Trimming stripped 6 bases from V and 0 bases from J, with 17 bases between. The CDR3 has 17 residues. Here the CDR3 DNA reads TGTGCCAGTAGAAACAACGGGGGAAGGGCAACTAATGAAAAACTGTTTTTT. Translating gives CASRNNGGRATNEKLFF.

J is TRBJ2-7 and V is TRBV18; tentative D call: TRBD2 (5 bases). V dropped 2 bases and J dropped 3 bases, with 14 bases sitting between them. The CDR3 is 15 residues long. CDR1 is KGHSH and CDR2 is LQKENI in the germline V gene. Here the CDR3 DNA reads TGTGCCAGCTCACCAGAGAGGGCAGCCCTCTACGAGCAGTACTTC. Protein: CASSPERAALYEQYF.

The V gene is TRBV4-3, the J gene TRBJ2-1; D uncertain. The CDR3 runs to 12 residues. Germline V gene sequence: CDR1 LGHNA, CDR2 YSLEER. Trimming left V 1 base short and J 10 bases short, with 8 bases between. DNA for the CDR3: TGCGCCAGCAGCCAAGGTTTCTCGGAGCAGTTCTTC. Translation gives CASSQGFSEQFF.

As regards this clone: An end of the junction differs from the germline gene, which may be a read error. The chain recombines TRBV6-1 with TRBJ1-2; 10 bases match TRBD1. Germline loops: CDR1 MNHNS, CDR2 SASEGT. The CDR3 sequence is 15 residues long. The CDR3 sequence: CASREGTGVNYGYTF. The CDR3 region has the DNA TGTGCCAGCAGGGAAGGGACAGGGGTCAACTATGGCTACACCTTC.

This clone was found a few times. Other DNA sequences in the same sample also yield this CDR3. The rearrangement uses TRBV9 and TRBJ1-3; TRBD1 matches 11 bases. The V segment lost 2 bases and the J segment 4 bases; nucleotides outside the gene matches: 8. Germline values: CDR1 SGDLS, CDR2 YYNGEE. The CDR3 loop spans 17 amino acids. Here the CDR3 DNA reads TGTGCCAGCAGCGTGGGGACAGGGGGTTCATCGGGAAACACCATATATTTT. Its translation is CASSVGTGGSSGNTIYF. The whole variable domain, filled in from reference TRBV9 and TRBJ1-3, reads DSGVTQTPKHLITATGQRVTLRCSPRSGDLSVYWYQQSLDQGLQFLIQYYNGEERAKGNILERFSAQQFPDLHSELNLSSLELGDSALYFCASSVGTGGSSGNTIYFGEGSWLTVV.